These 13 T cell receptor beta chains share one sample of origin, sequenced in a study of T cell changes during pregnancy in multiple sclerosis (dated by TCRdb to the late 2010s). The library came from the immunoSEQ multiplex PCR assay. What TCRdb holds here is the immuneACCESS table cut down to in-frame rearrangements. Part of the clones is not present; checked against another copy, under half of the missing clones reflect an unresolved V gene, and the others are unexplained. This sample lists around 92,000 clones; approximately 92% were detected once. The ten top clones hold around 4% of the sample. Sequenced here: peripheral blood, sampled in the first trimester of pregnancy. All receptors derive from a female donor with multiple sclerosis, enrolled in a pregnancy study.

There are a few counts of this clone. The chain recombines TRBV29-1 with TRBJ1-2; TRBD1 is a possible D gene (5 bases). CDR1 is SQVTM, CDR2 ANQGSEA, per germline. Trimming pared 1 base from V and 0 bases from J, leaving 9 bases between. The CDR3 is made up of 14 amino acids. CDR3 bases: TGCAGCGTTGAAGCCGGGGGACCTAACTATGGCTACACCTTC. Amino acids: CSVEAGGPNYGYTF.

The rearrangement uses TRBV6-1 and TRBJ2-2; 7 nucleotides match TRBD1. Germline lookup yields CDR1 MNHNS and CDR2 SASEGT. This CDR3 spans 15 amino acids. The V and J ends lost 5 bases and 4 bases, in that order; junction bases with no gene match: 7. The CDR3 reads CASSQTWDSTGELFF. CDR3 DNA sequence: TGTGCCAGCAGTCAAACGTGGGACAGCACCGGGGAGCTGTTTTTT.

V usage is TRBV6-5 and J usage is TRBJ1-1, with TRBD1 matching 8 bases. Germline CDR1 and CDR2: MNHEY and SVGAGI. There are 15 residues in the CDR3. Trimming removed 0 bases from V and 4 bases from J; junction bases left unmatched: 4. The CDR3 reads CASSYSYRGSTEAFF. The CDR3 bases are TGTGCCAGCAGTTACTCTTACAGGGGGAGCACTGAAGCTTTCTTT.

The rearrangement joins TRBV21-1 to TRBJ2-3; the D call TRBD2 from the table was never checked on the DNA. TRBV21-1 is a listed pseudogene. There are 19 residues in the CDR3. The CDR3 DNA sequence: TGTGCCAGCAGCAAGCGCGAGCGACCAATCGCACGGGAACCAGATACGCAGTATTTT. Protein product: CASSKRERPIAREPDTQYF.

V is TRBV5-4 and J is TRBJ1-4; the match to TRBD1 covers 7 bases. The length of the CDR3 is 14 residues. The germline V gene has CDR1 SGHNT and CDR2 YYREEE (reference sequence). V shed 4 bases and J 6 bases; nucleotides not matched to a gene: 6. CDR3 nucleotide sequence: TGTGCCAGCAGCGCTGACAGGGCGGATGAAAAACTGTTTTTT. Residues: CASSADRADEKLFF. Drawing the rest from reference TRBV5-4 and TRBJ1-4, the complete variable domain is ETGVTQSPTHLIKTRGQQVTLRCSSQSGHNTVSWYQQALGQGPQFIFQYYREEENGRGNFPPRFSGLQFPNYSSELNVNALELDDSALYLCASSADRADEKLFFGSGTQLSVL.

The chain uses TRBV19 and TRBJ1-3, with unresolved D. The CDR3 consists of 16 residues. V was shortened by 9 bases and J by 2 bases, with 20 bases between the two germline ends. CDR1 and CDR2 from the germline V gene are LNHDA and SQIVND (reference sequence). As DNA, the CDR3 is TGTGCCAGCGCTTCTGCCCGGTTGGGCGCTGGAAACACCATATATTTT. Translated, it gives CASASARLGAGNTIYF.

V gene TRBV5-1 combines with J gene TRBJ2-7; 9 positions match TRBD2. CDR1 is SGHRS, CDR2 YFSETQ, per germline. The V and J ends lost 5 bases and 2 bases, in that order; junction bases with no gene match: 8. The CDR3 length is 15 residues. The CDR3 region has the DNA TGCGCCAGCAGACAGGGGCGGGGGGGGCCCTACGAGCAGTACTTC. This sequence encodes CASRQGRGGPYEQYF.

This chain uses TRBV10-1 with TRBJ2-1; 10 bases fit TRBD1. CDR3 length: 18 residues. Germline CDR1 reads WNHNN; CDR2 reads SYGVQD (reference sequence). V was clipped by 0 bases and J by 6 bases; unmatched bases: 11. The DNA of the CDR3 is TGCGCCAGCAGTGAGTCGGGGGTGGGGACAGGGGACCCCAATGAGCAGTTCTTC. It translates to CASSESGVGTGDPNEQFF.

The rearrangement joins TRBV2 to TRBJ1-5; possible D gene TRBD1, 5 bases. Trimming left V 8 bases short and J 2 bases short, with 7 bases between. From germline, CDR1 is SNHLY and CDR2 FYNNEI. This CDR3 spans 12 amino acids. CDR3 amino acids: CASGRGNQPQHF. CDR3 sequence (DNA): TGTGCCAGCGGCAGGGGCAATCAGCCCCAGCATTTT. Filled out from reference TRBV2 and TRBJ1-5, the complete variable domain reads EPEVTQTPSHQVTQMGQEVILRCVPISNHLYFYWYRQILGQKVEFLVSFYNNEISEKSEIFDDQFSVERPDGSNFTLKIRSTKLEDSAMYFCASGRGNQPQHFGDGTRLSIL.

The V and J genes are TRBV5-6 and TRBJ1-1; 9 nucleotides agree with TRBD1. The CDR3 consists of 15 residues. CDR1 and CDR2 from the germline V gene are SGHDT and YYEEEE. Trimming cost V 6 bases and J 5 bases; bases outside gene matches: 11. CDR3 sequence reads: CASMGTGRKGTEAFF. In nucleotides, the CDR3 is TGTGCCAGCATGGGGACAGGGAGGAAAGGAACTGAAGCTTTCTTT.

V is TRBV4-1 and J is TRBJ2-5; TRBD2 aligns across 8 bases. Germline values: CDR1 MGHRA, CDR2 YSYEKL. CDR3 size: 15 residues. The V segment lost 4 bases and the J segment 1 base; nucleotides outside the gene matches: 5. Here the CDR3 reads CASSPLAGPQETQYF. DNA of the CDR3: TGCGCCAGCAGCCCTTTAGCGGGGCCCCAAGAGACCCAGTACTTC.

The chain combines TRBV10-1 with TRBJ2-5, with 10 bases matching TRBD1. V lost 10 bases and J lost 3; bases outside the gene matches: 8. CDR3 length: 14 residues. Germline-derived CDR1 and CDR2 are WNHNN and SYGVQD (reference sequence). CDR3 nucleotide sequence: TGCGCCATCTCACCCGGGACAGGGGAAGAGACCCAGTACTTC. It codes for CAISPGTGEETQYF.

The rearrangement links TRBV6-1 to TRBJ1-5; D is ambiguous. Germline CDR1 MNHNS, CDR2 SASEGT. With 9 bases removed from V and 1 base from J, the gap between germline ends came to 10 bases. The CDR3 has 13 amino acids. The CDR3 region has the DNA TGTGCCAGGGCGAGGGTAAGCAATCAGCCCCAGCATTTT. Its translation is CARARVSNQPQHF.